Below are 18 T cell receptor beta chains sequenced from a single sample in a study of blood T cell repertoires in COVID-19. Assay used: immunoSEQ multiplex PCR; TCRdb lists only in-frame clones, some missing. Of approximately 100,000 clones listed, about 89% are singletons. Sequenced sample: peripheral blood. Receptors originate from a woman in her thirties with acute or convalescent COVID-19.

Here the CDR3 reads CASSLIGGTEAFF. DNA of the CDR3: TGTGCCAGCAGTTTAATAGGCGGCACTGAAGCTTTCTTT. V is TRBV12-3 or TRBV12-4 and J is TRBJ1-1; D ambiguous. This CDR3 spans 13 amino acids. The V and J ends lost 2 bases and 4 bases respectively, with 8 bases between them.

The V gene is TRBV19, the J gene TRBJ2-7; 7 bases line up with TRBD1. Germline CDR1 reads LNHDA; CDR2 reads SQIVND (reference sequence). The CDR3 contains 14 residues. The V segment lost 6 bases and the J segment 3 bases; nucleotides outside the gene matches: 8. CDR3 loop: CASSSGGSSYEQYF. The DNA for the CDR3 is TGTGCCAGTAGCTCAGGGGGAAGTAGCTACGAGCAGTACTTC.

The CDR3 coding sequence is TGTGCCAGCAGTCCAGGACTAGCGGGGCCAAATCCCACCGGGGAGCTGTTTTTT. As protein: CASSPGLAGPNPTGELFF. The V gene is TRBV28, the J gene TRBJ2-2; 12 bases map to TRBD2. J lost 4 bases, V lost 5 bases, and 11 bases had no gene match. Per germline, CDR1 MDHEN and CDR2 SYDVKM. This CDR3 contains 18 residues.

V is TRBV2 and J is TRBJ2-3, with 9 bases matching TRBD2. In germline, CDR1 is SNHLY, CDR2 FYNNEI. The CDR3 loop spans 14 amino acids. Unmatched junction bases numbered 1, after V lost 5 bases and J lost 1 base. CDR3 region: CASSRLAGTDTQYF. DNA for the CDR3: TGTGCCAGCAGTAGACTAGCGGGCACAGATACGCAGTATTTT.

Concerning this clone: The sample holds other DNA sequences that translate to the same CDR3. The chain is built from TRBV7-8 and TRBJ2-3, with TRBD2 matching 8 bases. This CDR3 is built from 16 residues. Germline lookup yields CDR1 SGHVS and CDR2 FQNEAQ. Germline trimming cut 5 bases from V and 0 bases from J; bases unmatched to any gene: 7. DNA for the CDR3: TGTGCCAGCAGCCTAGTTAGCGGGGCGAGCACAGATACGCAGTATTTT. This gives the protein CASSLVSGASTDTQYF.

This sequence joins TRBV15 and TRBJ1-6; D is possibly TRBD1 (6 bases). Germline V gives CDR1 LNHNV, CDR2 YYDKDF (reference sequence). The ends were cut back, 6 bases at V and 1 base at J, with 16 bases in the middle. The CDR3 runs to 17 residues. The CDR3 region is CATRGTVQGSYNSPLHF. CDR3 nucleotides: TGTGCCACCAGGGGAACGGTACAGGGATCCTATAATTCACCCCTCCACTTT.

The CDR3: CASALRTDTQYF. The CDR3 DNA follows: TGTGCCAGCGCCCTGCGGACAGATACGCAGTATTTT. The chain uses TRBV25-1 and TRBJ2-3; D is undetermined. Germline loops: CDR1 MGHDK, CDR2 SYGVNS. The V gene lost 8 bases and the J gene lost 3 bases, with 9 bases spanning the gap. This CDR3 spans 12 amino acids.

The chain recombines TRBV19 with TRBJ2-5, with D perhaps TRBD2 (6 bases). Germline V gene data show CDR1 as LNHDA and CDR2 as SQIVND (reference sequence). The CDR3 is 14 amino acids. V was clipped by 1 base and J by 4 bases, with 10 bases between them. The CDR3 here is CASSIGGTIETQYF. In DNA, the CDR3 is TGTGCCAGTAGTATAGGCGGGACCATAGAGACCCAGTACTTC.

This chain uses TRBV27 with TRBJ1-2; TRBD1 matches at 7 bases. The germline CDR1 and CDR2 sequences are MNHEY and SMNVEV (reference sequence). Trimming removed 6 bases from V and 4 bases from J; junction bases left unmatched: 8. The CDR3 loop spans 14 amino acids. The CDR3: CASRPGGNGYGYTF. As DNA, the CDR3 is TGTGCCAGCAGGCCAGGGGGTAATGGCTATGGCTACACCTTC.

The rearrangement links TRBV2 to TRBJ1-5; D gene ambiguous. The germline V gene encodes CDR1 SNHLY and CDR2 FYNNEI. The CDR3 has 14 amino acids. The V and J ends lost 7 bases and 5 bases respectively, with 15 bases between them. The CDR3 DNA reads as TGTGCCAGCAATTTCCAGGCCCAGGATCAGCCCCAGCATTTT. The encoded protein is CASNFQAQDQPQHF.

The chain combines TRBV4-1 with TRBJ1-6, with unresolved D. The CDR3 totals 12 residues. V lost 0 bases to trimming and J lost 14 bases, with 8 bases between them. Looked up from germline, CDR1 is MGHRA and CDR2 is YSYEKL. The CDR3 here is CASSQDAGTLHF. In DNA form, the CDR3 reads TGCGCCAGCAGCCAAGATGCGGGCACCCTCCACTTT.

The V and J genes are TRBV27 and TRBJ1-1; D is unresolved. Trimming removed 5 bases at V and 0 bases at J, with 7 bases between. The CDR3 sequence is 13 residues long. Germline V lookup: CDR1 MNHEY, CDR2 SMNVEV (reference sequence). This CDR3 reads CASSRLMNTEAFF. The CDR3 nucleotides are TGTGCCAGCAGTAGACTCATGAACACTGAAGCTTTCTTT.

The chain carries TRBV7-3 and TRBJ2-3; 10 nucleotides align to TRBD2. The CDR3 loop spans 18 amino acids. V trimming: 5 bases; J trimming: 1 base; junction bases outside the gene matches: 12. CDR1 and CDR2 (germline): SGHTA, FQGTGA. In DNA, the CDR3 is TGTGCCAGCAGCGCGCGGGGGGCCCTAGCGGGGGGCACAGATACGCAGTATTTT. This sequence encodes CASSARGALAGGTDTQYF.

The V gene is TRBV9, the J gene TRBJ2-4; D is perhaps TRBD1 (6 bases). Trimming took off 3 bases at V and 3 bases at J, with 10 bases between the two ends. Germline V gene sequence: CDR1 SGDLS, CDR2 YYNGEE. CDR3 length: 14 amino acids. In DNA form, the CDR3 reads TGTGCCAGCAGCGCCACAGGGAGCAAAAACATTCAGTACTTC. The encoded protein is CASSATGSKNIQYF.

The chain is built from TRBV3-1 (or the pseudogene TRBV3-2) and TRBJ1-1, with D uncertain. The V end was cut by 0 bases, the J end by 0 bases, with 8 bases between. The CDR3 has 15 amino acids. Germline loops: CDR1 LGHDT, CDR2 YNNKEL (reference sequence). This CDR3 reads CASSQDWSVNTEAFF. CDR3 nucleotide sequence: TGTGCCAGCAGCCAAGATTGGAGTGTGAACACTGAAGCTTTCTTT.

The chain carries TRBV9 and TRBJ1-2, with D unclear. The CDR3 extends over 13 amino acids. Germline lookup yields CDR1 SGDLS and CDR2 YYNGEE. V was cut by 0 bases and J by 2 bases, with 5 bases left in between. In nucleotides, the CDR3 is TGTGCCAGCAGCGTAGTACAGAACTATGGCTACACCTTC. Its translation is CASSVVQNYGYTF. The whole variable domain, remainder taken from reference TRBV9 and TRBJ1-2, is DSGVTQTPKHLITATGQRVTLRCSPRSGDLSVYWYQQSLDQGLQFLIQYYNGEERAKGNILERFSAQQFPDLHSELNLSSLELGDSALYFCASSVVQNYGYTFGSGTRLTVV.

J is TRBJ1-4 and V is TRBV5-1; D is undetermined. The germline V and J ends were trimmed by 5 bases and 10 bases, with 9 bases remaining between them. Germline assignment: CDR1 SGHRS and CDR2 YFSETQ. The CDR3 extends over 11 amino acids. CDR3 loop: CASSWGGKLFF. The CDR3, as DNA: TGCGCCAGCAGTTGGGGAGGAAAACTGTTTTTT.

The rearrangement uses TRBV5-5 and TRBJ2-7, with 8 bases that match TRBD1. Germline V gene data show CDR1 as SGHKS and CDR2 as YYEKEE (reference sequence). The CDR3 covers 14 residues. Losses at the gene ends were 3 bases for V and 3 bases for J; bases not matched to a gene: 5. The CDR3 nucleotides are TGTGCCAGCAGCTACCGGACAGGGTTCTACGAGCAGTACTTC. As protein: CASSYRTGFYEQYF.